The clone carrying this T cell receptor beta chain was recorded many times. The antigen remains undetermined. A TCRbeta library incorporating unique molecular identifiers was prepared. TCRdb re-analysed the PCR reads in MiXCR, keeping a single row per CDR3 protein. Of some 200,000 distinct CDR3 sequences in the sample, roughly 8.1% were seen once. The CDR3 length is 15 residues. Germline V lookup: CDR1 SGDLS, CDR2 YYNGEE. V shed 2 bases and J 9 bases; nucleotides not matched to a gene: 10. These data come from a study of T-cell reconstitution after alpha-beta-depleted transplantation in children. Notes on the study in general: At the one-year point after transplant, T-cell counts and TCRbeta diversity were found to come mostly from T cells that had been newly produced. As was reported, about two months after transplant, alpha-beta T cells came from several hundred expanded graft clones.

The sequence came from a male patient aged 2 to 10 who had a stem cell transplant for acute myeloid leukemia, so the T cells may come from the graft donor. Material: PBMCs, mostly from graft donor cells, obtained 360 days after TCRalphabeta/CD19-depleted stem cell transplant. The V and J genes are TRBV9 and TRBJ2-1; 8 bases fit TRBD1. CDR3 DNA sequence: TGTGCCAGCAGCGTCCAGACAGGGGCGCTTAGTGAGCAGTTCTTC. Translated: CASSVQTGALSEQFF.